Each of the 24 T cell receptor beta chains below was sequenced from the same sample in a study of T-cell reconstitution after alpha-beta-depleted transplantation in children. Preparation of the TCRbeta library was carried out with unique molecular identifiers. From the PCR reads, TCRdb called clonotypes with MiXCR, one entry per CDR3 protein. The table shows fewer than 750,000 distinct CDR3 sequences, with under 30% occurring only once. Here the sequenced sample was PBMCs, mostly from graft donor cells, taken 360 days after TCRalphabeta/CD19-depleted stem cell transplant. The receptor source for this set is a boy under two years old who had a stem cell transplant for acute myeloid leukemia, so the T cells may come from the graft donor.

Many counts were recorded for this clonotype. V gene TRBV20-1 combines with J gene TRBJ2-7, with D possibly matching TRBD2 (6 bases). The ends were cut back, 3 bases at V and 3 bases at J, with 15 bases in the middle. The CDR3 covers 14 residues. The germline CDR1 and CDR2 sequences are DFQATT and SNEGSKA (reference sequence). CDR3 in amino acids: CSARSSGPRYEQYF. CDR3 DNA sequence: TGCAGTGCTAGGTCCAGCGGGCCCCGCTACGAGCAGTACTTC.

As DNA, the CDR3 is TGCAGTGCTAGAGAGGGCAGGATTTCAGCGGCCCAGTACTTC. Translating gives CSAREGRISAAQYF. This chain uses TRBV20-1 with TRBJ2-5; a weak D match, TRBD2 (5 bases). V lost 0 bases, J lost 9 bases, and 17 bases lay in between. Germline assignment: CDR1 DFQATT and CDR2 SNEGSKA (reference sequence). The CDR3 runs to 14 residues.

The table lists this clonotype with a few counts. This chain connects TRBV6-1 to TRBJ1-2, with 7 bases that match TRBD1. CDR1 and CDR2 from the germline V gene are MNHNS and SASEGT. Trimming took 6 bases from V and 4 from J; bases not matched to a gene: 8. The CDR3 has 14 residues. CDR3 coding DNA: TGTGCCAGCAGCGACGACAGGGCTGGCTATGGCTACACCTTC. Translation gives CASSDDRAGYGYTF.

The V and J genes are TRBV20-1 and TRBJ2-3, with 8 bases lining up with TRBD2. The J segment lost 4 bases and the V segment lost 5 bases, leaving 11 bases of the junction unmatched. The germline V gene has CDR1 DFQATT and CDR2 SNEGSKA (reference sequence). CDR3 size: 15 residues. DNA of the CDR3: TGCAGTGCTCCGGGGAACGGGGGGGTCGCAGATACGCAGTATTTT. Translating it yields CSAPGNGGVADTQYF.

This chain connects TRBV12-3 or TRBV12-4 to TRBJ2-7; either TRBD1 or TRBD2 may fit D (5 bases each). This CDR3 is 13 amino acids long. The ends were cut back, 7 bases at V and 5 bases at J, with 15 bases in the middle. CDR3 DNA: TGTGCCAGCAACCGAGGGGTTTCGGACGAGCAGTACTTC. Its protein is CASNRGVSDEQYF.

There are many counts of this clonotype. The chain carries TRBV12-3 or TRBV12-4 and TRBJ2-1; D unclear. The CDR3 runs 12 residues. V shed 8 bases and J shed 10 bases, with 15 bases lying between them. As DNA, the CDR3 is TGTGCCAGCTCACAAACCCAACTGGAGCAGTTCTTC. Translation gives CASSQTQLEQFF.

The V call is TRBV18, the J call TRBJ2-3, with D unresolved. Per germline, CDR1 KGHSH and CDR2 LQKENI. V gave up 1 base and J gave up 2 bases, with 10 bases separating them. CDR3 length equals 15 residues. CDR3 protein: CASSPRDISTDTQYF. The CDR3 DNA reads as TGTGCCAGCTCACCACGTGACATCTCCACAGATACGCAGTATTTT. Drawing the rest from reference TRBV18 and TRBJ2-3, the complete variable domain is NAGVMQNPRHLVRRRGQEARLRCSPMKGHSHVYWYRQLPEEGLKFMVYLQKENIIDESGMPKERFSAEFPKEGPSILRIQQVVRGDSAAYFCASSPRDISTDTQYFGPGTRLTVL.

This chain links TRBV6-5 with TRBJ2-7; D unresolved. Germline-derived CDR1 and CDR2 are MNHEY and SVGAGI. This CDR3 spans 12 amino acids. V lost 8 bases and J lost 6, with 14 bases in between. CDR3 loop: CASVSLWGEQYF. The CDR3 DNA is TGTGCCAGCGTCTCCTTATGGGGCGAGCAGTACTTC.

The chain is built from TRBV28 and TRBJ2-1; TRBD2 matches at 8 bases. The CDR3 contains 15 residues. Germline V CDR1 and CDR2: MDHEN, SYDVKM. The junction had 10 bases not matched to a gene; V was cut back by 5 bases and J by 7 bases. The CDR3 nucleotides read TGTGCCAGCAGTCCGCCGGGACTAGTTTGGAATGAGCAGTTCTTC. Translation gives CASSPPGLVWNEQFF. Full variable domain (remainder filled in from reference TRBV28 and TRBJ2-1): DVKVTQSSRYLVKRTGEKVFLECVQDMDHENMFWYRQDPGLGLRLIYFSYDVKMKEKGDIPEGYSVSREKKERFSLILESASTNQTSMYLCASSPPGLVWNEQFFGPGTRLTVL.

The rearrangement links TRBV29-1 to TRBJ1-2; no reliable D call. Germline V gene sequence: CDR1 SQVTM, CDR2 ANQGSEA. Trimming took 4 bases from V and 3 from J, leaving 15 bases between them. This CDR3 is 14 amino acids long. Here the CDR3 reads CSVGAGGSYYGYTF. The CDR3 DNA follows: TGCAGCGTTGGGGCGGGCGGATCTTACTATGGCTACACCTTC.

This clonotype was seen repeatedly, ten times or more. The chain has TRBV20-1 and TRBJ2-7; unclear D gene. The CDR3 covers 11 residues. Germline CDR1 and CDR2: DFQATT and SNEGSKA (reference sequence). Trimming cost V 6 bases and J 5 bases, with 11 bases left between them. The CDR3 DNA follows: TGCAGTGCCCTCCTTCAGCACGAGCAGTACTTC. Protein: CSALLQHEQYF.

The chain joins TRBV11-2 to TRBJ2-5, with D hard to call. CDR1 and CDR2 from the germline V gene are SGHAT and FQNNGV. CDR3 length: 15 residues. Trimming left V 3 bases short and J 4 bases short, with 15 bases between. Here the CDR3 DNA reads TGTGCCAGCAGCTTTCGTGACGGAGCCCTAGAGACCCAGTACTTC. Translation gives CASSFRDGALETQYF.

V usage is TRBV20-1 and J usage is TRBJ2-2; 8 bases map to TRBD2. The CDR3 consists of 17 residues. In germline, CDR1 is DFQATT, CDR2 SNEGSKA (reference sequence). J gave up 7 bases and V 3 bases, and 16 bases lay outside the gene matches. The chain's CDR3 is CSASARARGGQIGELFF. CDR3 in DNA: TGCAGTGCTAGTGCCCGTGCCCGCGGGGGGCAAATCGGGGAGCTGTTTTTT.

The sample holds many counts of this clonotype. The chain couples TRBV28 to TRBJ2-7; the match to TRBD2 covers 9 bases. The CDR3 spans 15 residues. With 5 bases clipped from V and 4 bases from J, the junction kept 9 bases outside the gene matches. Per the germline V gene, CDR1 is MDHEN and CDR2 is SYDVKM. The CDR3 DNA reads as TGTGCCAGCAGTCCCCAAGGCGGGGGGGAATACGAGCAGTACGTC. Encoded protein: CASSPQGGGEYEQYV.

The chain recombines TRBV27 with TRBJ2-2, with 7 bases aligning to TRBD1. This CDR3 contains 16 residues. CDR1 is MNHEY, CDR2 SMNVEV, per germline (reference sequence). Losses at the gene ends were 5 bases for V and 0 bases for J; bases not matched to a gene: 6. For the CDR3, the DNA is TGTGCCAGCAGTCAGTGGACAGGAGCGAACACCGGGGAGCTGTTTTTT. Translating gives CASSQWTGANTGELFF.

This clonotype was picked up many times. The CDR3 loop reads CASSLALADSTDTQYF. CDR3 bases: TGTGCCAGCAGCTTAGCTCTAGCGGATAGCACAGATACGCAGTATTTT. The chain links TRBV11-2 to TRBJ2-3, with 7 positions matching TRBD2. The CDR3 sequence is 16 residues long. Germline V gene data show CDR1 as SGHAT and CDR2 as FQNNGV. With 1 base clipped from V and 0 bases from J, the junction kept 4 bases outside the gene matches.

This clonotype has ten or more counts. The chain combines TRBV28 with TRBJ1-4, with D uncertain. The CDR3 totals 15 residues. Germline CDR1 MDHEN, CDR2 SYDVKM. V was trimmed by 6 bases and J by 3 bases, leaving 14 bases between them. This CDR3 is CASSGNREANEKLFF. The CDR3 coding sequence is TGTGCCAGCAGCGGTAACAGAGAGGCTAATGAAAAACTGTTTTTT.

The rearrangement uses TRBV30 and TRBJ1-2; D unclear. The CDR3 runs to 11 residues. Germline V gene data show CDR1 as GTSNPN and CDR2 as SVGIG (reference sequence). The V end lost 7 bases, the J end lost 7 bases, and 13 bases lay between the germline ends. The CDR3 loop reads CASSKSPGYTF. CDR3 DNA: TGTGCCTCATCGAAGTCCCCTGGCTACACCTTC. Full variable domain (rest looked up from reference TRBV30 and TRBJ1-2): SQTIHQWPATLVQPVGSPLSLECTVEGTSNPNLYWYRQAAGRGLQLLFYSVGIGQISSEVPQNLSASRPQDRQFILSSKKLLLSDSGFYLCASSKSPGYTFGSGTRLTVV.

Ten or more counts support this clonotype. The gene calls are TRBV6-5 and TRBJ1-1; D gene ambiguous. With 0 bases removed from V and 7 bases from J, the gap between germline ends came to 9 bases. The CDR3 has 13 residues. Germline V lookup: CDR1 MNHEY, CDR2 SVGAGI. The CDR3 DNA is TGTGCCAGCAGTTACTCAGGCTTGATTGAAGCTTTCTTT. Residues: CASSYSGLIEAFF.

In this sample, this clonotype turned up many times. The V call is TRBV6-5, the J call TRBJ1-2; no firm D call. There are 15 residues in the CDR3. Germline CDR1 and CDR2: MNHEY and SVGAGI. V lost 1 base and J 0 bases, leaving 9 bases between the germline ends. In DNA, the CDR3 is TGTGCCAGCAGTTACTTTACCCGAGCTAACTATGGCTACACCTTC. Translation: CASSYFTRANYGYTF.

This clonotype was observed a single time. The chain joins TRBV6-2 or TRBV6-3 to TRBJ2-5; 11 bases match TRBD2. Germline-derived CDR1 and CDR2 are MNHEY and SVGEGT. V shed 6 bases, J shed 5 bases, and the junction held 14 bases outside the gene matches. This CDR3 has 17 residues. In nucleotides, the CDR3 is TGTGCCAGCAGCCTCTCGGGACTAGCGGCGCCGGGGGAGACCCAGTACTTC. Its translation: CASSLSGLAAPGETQYF.

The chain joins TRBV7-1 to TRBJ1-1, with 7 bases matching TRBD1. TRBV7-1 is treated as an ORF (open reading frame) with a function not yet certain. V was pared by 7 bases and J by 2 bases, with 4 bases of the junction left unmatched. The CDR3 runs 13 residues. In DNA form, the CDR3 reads TGTGCCAGCACTACAGGGGTTAACACTGAAGCTTTCTTT. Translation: CASTTGVNTEAFF.

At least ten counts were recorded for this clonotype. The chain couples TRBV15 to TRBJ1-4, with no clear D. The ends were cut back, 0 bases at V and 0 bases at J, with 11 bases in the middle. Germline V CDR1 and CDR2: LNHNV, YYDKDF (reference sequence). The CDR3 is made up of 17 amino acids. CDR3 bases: TGTGCCACCAGCAGAGATCCCTCTCCTGCAACTAATGAAAAACTGTTTTTT. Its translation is CATSRDPSPATNEKLFF.

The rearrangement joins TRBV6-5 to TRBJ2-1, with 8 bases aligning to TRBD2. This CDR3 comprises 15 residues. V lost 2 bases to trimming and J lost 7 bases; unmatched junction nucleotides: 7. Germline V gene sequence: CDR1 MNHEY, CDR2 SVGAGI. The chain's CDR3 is CASSYQRGPWNEQFF. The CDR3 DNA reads TGTGCCAGCAGTTACCAGCGGGGGCCGTGGAATGAGCAGTTCTTC.